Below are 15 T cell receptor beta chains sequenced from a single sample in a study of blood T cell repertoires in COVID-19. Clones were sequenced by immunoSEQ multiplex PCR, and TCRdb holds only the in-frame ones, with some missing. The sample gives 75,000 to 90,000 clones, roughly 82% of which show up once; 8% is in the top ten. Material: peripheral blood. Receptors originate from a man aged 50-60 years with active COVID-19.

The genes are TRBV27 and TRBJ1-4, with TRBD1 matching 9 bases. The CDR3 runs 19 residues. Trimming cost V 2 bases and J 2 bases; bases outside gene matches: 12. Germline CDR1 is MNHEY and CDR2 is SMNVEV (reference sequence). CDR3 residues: CASSLKAWDRVFTNEKLFF. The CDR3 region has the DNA TGTGCCAGCAGTTTAAAAGCTTGGGACAGGGTGTTTACTAATGAAAAACTGTTTTTT.

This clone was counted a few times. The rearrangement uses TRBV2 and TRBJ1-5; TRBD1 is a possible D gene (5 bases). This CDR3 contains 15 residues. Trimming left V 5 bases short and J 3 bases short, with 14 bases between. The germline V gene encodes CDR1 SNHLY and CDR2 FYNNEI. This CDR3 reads CASSQGRTSNQPQHF. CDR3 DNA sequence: TGTGCCAGCAGTCAAGGACGGACATCCAATCAGCCCCAGCATTTT.

The CDR3 sequence: CASSPTTGLGYTF. Written as DNA, the CDR3 is TGTGCCAGCAGTCCTACTACAGGGCTTGGCTACACCTTC. The chain couples TRBV12-3 or TRBV12-4 to TRBJ1-2; D may be TRBD1 (6 bases). CDR3 length: 13 residues. V dropped 5 bases and J dropped 7 bases, with 14 bases sitting between them.

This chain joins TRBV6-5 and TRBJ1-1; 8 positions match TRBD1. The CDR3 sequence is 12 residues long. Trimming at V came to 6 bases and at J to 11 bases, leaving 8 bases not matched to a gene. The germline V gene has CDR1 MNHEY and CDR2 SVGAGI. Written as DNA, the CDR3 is TGTGCCAGCAGCGGACAGGGAAGTCGGGCTTTCTTT. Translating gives CASSGQGSRAFF.

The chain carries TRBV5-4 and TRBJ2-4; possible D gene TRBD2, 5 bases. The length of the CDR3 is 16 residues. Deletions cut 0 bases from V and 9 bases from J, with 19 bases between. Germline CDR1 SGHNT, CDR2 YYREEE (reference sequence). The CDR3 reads CASSLGHPSGSGIQYF. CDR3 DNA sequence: TGTGCCAGCAGCTTGGGGCACCCTTCGGGCAGCGGCATTCAGTACTTC.

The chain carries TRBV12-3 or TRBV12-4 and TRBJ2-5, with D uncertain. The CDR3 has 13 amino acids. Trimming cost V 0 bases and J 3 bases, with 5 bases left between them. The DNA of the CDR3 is TGTGCCAGCAGTTTAGCCCAAAAAGAGACCCAGTACTTC. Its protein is CASSLAQKETQYF.

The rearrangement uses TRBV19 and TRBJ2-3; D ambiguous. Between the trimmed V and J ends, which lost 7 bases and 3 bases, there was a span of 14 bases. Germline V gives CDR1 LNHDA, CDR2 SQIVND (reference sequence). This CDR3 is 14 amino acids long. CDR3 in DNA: TGTGCCAGTACCCCTGCATTCGGGACAGATACGCAGTATTTT. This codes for CASTPAFGTDTQYF.

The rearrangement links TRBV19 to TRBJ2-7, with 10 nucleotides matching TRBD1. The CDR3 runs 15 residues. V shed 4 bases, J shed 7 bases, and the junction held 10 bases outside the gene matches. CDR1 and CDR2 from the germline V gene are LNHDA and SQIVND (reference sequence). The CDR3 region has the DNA TGTGCCAGTAGTAGCGACAGGGGGCGCAACGAAGAGCAGTACTTC. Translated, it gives CASSSDRGRNEEQYF.

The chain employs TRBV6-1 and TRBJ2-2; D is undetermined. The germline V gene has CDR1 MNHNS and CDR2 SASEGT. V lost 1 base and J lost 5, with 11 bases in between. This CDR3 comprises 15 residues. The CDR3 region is CASSEGSVSTGELFF. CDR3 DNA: TGTGCCAGCAGTGAAGGGTCAGTTTCTACCGGGGAGCTGTTTTTT.

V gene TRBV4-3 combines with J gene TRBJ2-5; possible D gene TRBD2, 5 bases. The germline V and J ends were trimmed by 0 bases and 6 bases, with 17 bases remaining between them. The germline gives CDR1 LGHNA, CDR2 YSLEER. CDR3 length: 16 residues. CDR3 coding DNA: TGCGCCAGCAGCCAAGATTTGCGGGCCAGCGGTCAGACCCAGTACTTC. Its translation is CASSQDLRASGQTQYF.

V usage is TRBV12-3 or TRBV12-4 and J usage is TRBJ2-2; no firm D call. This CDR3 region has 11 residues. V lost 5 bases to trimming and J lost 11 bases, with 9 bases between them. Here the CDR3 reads CASSPRYELFF. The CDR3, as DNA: TGTGCCAGCAGTCCCAGATACGAGCTGTTTTTT.

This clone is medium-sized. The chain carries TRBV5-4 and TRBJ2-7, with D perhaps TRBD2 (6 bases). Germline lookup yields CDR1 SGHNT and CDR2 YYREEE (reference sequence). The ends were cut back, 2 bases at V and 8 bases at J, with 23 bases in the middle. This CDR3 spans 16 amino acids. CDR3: CASSFSLTATRGKQYF. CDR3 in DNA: TGTGCCAGCAGCTTTTCCCTAACAGCGACCCGGGGGAAGCAGTACTTC.

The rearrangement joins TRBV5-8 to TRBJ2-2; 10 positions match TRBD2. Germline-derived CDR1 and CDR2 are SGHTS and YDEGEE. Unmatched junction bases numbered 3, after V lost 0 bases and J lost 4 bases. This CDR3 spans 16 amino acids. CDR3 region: CASSLASGRATGELFF. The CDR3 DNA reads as TGTGCCAGCAGCTTGGCCAGCGGGAGGGCCACCGGGGAGCTGTTTTTT. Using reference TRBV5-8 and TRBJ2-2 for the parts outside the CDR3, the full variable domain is EAGVTQSPTHLIKTRGQQATLRCSPISGHTSVYWYQQALGLGLQFLLWYDEGEERNRGNFPPRFSGRQFPNYSSELNVNALELEDSALYLCASSLASGRATGELFFGEGSRLTVL.

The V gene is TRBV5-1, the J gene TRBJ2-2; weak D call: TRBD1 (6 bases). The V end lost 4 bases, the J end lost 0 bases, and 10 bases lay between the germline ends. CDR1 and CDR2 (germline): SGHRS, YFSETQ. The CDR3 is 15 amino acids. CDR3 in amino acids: CASSRGQPNTGELFF. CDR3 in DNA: TGCGCCAGCAGCCGAGGACAGCCGAACACCGGGGAGCTGTTTTTT.

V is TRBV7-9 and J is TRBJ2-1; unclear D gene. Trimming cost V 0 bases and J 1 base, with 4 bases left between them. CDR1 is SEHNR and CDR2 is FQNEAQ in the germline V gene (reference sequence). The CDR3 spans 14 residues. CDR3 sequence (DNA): TGTGCCAGCAGCTTAGCGGCTTCCTACAATGAGCAGTTCTTC. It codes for CASSLAASYNEQFF. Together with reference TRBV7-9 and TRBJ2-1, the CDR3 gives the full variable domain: DTGVSQNPRHKITKRGQNVTFRCDPISEHNRLYWYRQTLGQGPEFLTYFQNEAQLEKSRLLSDRFSAERPKGSFSTLEIQRTEQGDSAMYLCASSLAASYNEQFFGPGTRLTVL.